This T cell receptor (beta chain) was obtained from a study of Ad26.COV2.S vaccination and SARS-CoV-2 variants. Noted treatment: some 19 received Ad26.COV2.S at low or high dose, single or two shots; 5 received placebo; per-sample allocation not given. Samples came from day 63 after the first vaccine or placebo injection. Trimming left V 7 bases short and J 9 bases short, with 15 bases between. The CDR3 has 12 residues. The germline V gene has CDR1 MDHEN and CDR2 SYDVKM. This clone was observed once. Clones were sequenced by immunoSEQ multiplex PCR, and TCRdb holds only the in-frame ones, with some missing. The sample lists roughly 510,000 clones, around 85% seen once, with around 13% in the top ten.

The sample was peripheral blood, taken in a trial of Ad26.COV2.S vaccine versus placebo. J is TRBJ1-1 and V is TRBV28, with D possibly being TRBD1 (5 bases). This receptor was identified in a person between 18 and 59 years old who received the Ad26.COV2.S COVID-19 vaccine or a placebo. The CDR3 coding sequence is TGTGCCAGCACTCTCGGGAGGGGACAAGCTTTCTTT. Encoded protein: CASTLGRGQAFF.